This entry features one T cell receptor beta chain sequence. What antigen it recognizes has not been identified. The input lacks base qualities; no much larger clone sits a single base away. These data originate in a study of blood T cell repertoires in COVID-19 (dated by TCRdb to between 2020 and 2021). Regarding the complete study: The collaborator samples originated in the United States, Italy and Spain and spanned the acute and convalescent phases of COVID-19. Where HLA class I and class II types were available, the types were taken from metadata supplied by the sample provider, not from assay-based typing. The sample metadata nearly always contained a de-identified subject ID, COVID-19 status, age in years and sex. The dataset comprised deeply sampled blood TCRbeta repertoires from subjects exposed to, actively infected with, or recovered from COVID-19. The repertoires were made available in a free public database intended to serve as a resource for research on the immune response to SARS-CoV-2. The samples were drawn from the first 160 participants of the ongoing ImmuneRACE study and from roughly 1,300 subjects provided by 6 global collaborators. The material from the prospective study consisted of cDNA or gDNA derived from T cells, B-cell-depleted T cells, or PBMCs. Beyond this particular receptor, the publication reports: The quantity of clinical and demographic metadata differed by source and by participant and was supplied without curation.

TCRbeta CDR3 regions were amplified from genomic DNA using the immunoSEQ Assay, a bias-controlled multiplex PCR. For the original study's pipeline: The number of nucleated cells in each sample was estimated from the amplification of reference gene primers within the assay. To quantify the absolute abundance of each unique TCRbeta CDR3 rearrangement, sequence reads were collapsed and filtered. For each sample, productive Simpson clonality was calculated as the square root of Simpson's diversity index across productive rearrangements. TCRdb provides this immuneACCESS table in a form limited to in-frame rearrangements. Some clones are lacking; in checked studies, under half of them reflect an unresolved V gene, and why the rest are absent is not known. The D gene and trimming were derived from the DNA, and the V and J assignments and clone size from that table. The table for this sample lists tens of thousands of clones; roughly 84% of them were counted only once. In total, the top ten clones hold approximately 7.1% of the sample.

CDR1 and CDR2, looked up from the germline V gene (reference sequence), are GTSNPN and SVGIG. Counted from cysteine to phenylalanine, this CDR3 has 11 amino acids. Solely the CDR3 DNA is kept, with 33 bases framed from the first base. Relative to germline, V is 5 bases shorter and J is 4 bases shorter, with 8 bases between their ends. Whole blood was collected in K2EDTA tubes by collaborating institutions according to the institutions' own protocols. Collaborator samples were shipped for TCRbeta analysis as frozen whole blood, isolated PBMCs, or DNA extracted from either sample type. Specimen: peripheral blood. The chain is made from TRBV30 and TRBJ1-2; the D gene identity is not certain. The sequence was obtained from a human donor in a cohort sampled during active COVID-19. The CDR3: CAWSIGYGYTF. The bases are TGTGCCTGGTCCATCGGCTATGGCTACACCTTC. Extended through the reference TRBV30 and TRBJ1-2 proteins, this CDR3 yields the full variable domain: SQTIHQWPATLVQPVGSPLSLECTVEGTSNPNLYWYRQAAGRGLQLLFYSVGIGQISSEVPQNLSASRPQDRQFILSSKKLLLSDSGFYLCAWSIGYGYTFGSGTRLTVV.